These 14 T cell receptor beta chains share one sample of origin, sequenced in a study of blood T cell repertoires in COVID-19. Using immunoSEQ multiplex PCR, the repertoire was profiled, and TCRdb retains in-frame clones only, with some absent. Among about 440,000 clones listed, about 90% were seen once. Input material: PBMCs or T cells enriched from blood (not recorded which). These receptor sequences come from a man aged 18 to 29 who had recovered from COVID-19.

This clone was seen only once. This sequence joins TRBV11-2 and TRBJ1-1; D remains unclear. V was shortened by 1 base and J by 5 bases, with 17 bases between the two germline ends. Germline CDR1 is SGHAT and CDR2 is FQNNGV. This CDR3 spans 16 amino acids. The CDR3 loop is CASSLGRGRVLTEAFF. Here the CDR3 DNA reads TGTGCCAGCAGCTTAGGGCGGGGTCGAGTTCTTACTGAAGCTTTCTTT.

The DNA of the CDR3 is TGTGCCAGAAGGGGAGGGACAGGGAGGTTAGGAACTGATACGCAGTATTTT. It encodes CARRGGTGRLGTDTQYF. The chain combines TRBV2 with TRBJ2-3; 9 nucleotides agree with TRBD1. Losses at the gene ends were 9 bases for V and 6 bases for J; bases not matched to a gene: 19. The CDR3 spans 17 residues. Germline V lookup: CDR1 SNHLY, CDR2 FYNNEI.

This clone was seen a single time. The chain links TRBV7-8 to TRBJ1-6, with a tentative D call TRBD1 (6 bases). V was cut by 1 base and J by 6 bases, with 10 bases left in between. The CDR3 consists of 15 residues. Germline CDR1 is SGHVS and CDR2 is FQNEAQ. The CDR3 DNA follows: TGTGCCAGCAGCTTAGAGACAGGATCTAATTCACCCCTCCACTTT. Amino acid sequence: CASSLETGSNSPLHF.

CDR3 DNA: TGTGCCTGGAGTCGGGATTTATACGAGCAGTACTTC. Residues: CAWSRDLYEQYF. The J gene is TRBJ2-7, the V gene TRBV30, with a weak D call TRBD2 (5 bases). The germline V gene encodes CDR1 GTSNPN and CDR2 SVGIG (reference sequence). This CDR3 comprises 12 residues. The ends were cut back, 2 bases at V and 4 bases at J, with 9 bases in the middle.

This sequence joins TRBV5-1 and TRBJ1-5, with D possibly being TRBD1 (5 bases). Germline V lookup: CDR1 SGHRS, CDR2 YFSETQ. The CDR3 totals 15 residues. Trimming removed 5 bases from V and 0 bases from J, with 12 bases in between. For the CDR3, the DNA is TGCGCCAGCAGATCAGGGCCTTATAGCAATCAGCCCCAGCATTTT. It encodes CASRSGPYSNQPQHF.

This chain joins TRBV28 and TRBJ2-7, with D unresolved. The V and J ends lost 1 base and 2 bases respectively, with 6 bases between them. Germline loops: CDR1 MDHEN, CDR2 SYDVKM. This CDR3 comprises 13 residues. The CDR3 sequence is CASSLYGTYEQYF. In nucleotides, the CDR3 is TGTGCCAGCAGTTTATACGGTACCTACGAGCAGTACTTC.

This rearrangement joins TRBV29-1 to TRBJ2-1, with 10 bases lining up with TRBD1. In germline, CDR1 is SQVTM, CDR2 ANQGSEA. The V segment lost 6 bases and the J segment 6 bases; nucleotides outside the gene matches: 8. This CDR3 has 14 amino acids. This chain's CDR3 is CSVPSGTGANEQFF. The DNA of the CDR3 is TGCAGCGTACCGAGCGGGACAGGGGCCAATGAGCAGTTCTTC.

The chain joins TRBV12-3 or TRBV12-4 to TRBJ1-2; 7 nucleotides match TRBD1. The CDR3 length is 13 residues. Unmatched junction bases numbered 4, after V lost 5 bases and J lost 4 bases. CDR3: CASSEQGFYGYTF. For the CDR3, the DNA is TGTGCCAGCAGTGAACAGGGGTTCTATGGCTACACCTTC.

This rearrangement joins TRBV7-9 to TRBJ1-5; D may be TRBD1 (5 bases). Between the trimmed V and J ends, which lost 4 bases and 3 bases, there was a span of 13 bases. This CDR3 is built from 15 residues. CDR1 and CDR2 (germline): SEHNR, FQNEAQ (reference sequence). CDR3 protein: CASSSMGLDNQPQHF. DNA for the CDR3: TGTGCCAGCAGCTCCATGGGACTTGACAATCAGCCCCAGCATTTT.

The chain has TRBV2 and TRBJ2-2; TRBD2 is a possible D gene (5 bases). CDR3 size: 16 residues. V shed 6 bases and J shed 5 bases, with 19 bases lying between them. In germline, CDR1 is SNHLY, CDR2 FYNNEI. The CDR3 nucleotides are TGTGCCAGCAGGGGGATAGGGTCACGCGGGACCGGGGAGCTGTTTTTT. It specifies CASRGIGSRGTGELFF.

The sample holds one count of this clone. The chain carries TRBV3-1 (or the pseudogene TRBV3-2) and TRBJ1-2, with TRBD1 matching 9 bases. Germline CDR1 and CDR2: LGHDT and YNNKEL (reference sequence). V gave up 5 bases and J gave up 3 bases; unmatched junction bases: 4. CDR3 length: 14 residues. The CDR3 region is CASSEGQGYYGYTF. For the CDR3, the DNA is TGTGCCAGCAGCGAAGGACAGGGGTACTATGGCTACACCTTC.

The CDR3 sequence: CASSSGDSSTEAFF. CDR3 nucleotides: TGTGCCAGCAGTAGTGGGGACAGTTCCACTGAAGCTTTCTTT. The chain uses TRBV6-2 or TRBV6-3 and TRBJ1-1, with 7 positions matching TRBD1. The J segment lost 4 bases and the V segment lost 5 bases, leaving 7 bases of the junction unmatched. Looked up from germline, CDR1 is MNHEY and CDR2 is SVGEGT. The CDR3 consists of 14 residues.

This sequence joins TRBV5-4 and TRBJ1-1, with 10 bases aligning to TRBD1. Germline loops: CDR1 SGHNT, CDR2 YYREEE (reference sequence). The CDR3 runs to 17 residues. Trimming took 2 bases from V and 1 from J; bases not matched to a gene: 8. The CDR3 region has the DNA TGTGCCAGCAGCTTCTCTCGGGACAGGGGACGGAACACTGAAGCTTTCTTT. Its translation: CASSFSRDRGRNTEAFF.

This chain uses TRBV5-1 with TRBJ1-6; 8 nucleotides line up with TRBD1. There are 13 residues in the CDR3. Germline loops: CDR1 SGHRS, CDR2 YFSETQ. Unmatched junction bases numbered 5, after V lost 7 bases and J lost 8 bases. In nucleotides, the CDR3 is TGCGCCAGCCGTCAGGGGGCCGATTCACCCCTCCACTTT. Its protein product is CASRQGADSPLHF.